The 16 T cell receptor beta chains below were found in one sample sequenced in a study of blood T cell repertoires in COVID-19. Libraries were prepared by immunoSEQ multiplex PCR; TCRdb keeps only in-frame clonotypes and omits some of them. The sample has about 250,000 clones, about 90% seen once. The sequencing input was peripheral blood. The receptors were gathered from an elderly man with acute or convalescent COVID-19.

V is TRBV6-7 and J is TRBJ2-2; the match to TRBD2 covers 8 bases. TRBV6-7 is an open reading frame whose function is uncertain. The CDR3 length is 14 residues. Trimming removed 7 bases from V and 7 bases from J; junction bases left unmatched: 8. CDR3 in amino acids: CASNPGLVGGELFF. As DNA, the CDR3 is TGTGCCAGCAACCCGGGACTAGTTGGCGGGGAGCTGTTTTTT.

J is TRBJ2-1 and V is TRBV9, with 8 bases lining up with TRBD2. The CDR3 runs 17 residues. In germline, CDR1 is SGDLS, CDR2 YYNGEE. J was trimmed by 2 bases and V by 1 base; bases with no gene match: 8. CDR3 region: CASSVSGGRWAYNEQFF. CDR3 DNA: TGTGCCAGCAGCGTATCCGGCGGGAGGTGGGCCTACAATGAGCAGTTCTTC.

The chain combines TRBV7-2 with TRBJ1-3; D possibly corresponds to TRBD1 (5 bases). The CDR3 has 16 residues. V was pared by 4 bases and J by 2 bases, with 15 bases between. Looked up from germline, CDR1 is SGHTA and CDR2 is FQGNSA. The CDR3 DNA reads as TGTGCCAGCAGCTGGGGCGGACACCCAACTGGAAACACCATATATTTT. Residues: CASSWGGHPTGNTIYF.

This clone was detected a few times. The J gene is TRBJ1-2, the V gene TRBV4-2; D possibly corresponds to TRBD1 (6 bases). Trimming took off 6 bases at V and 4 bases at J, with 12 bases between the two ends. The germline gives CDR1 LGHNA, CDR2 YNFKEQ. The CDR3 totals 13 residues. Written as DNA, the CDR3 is TGTGCCAGCAGGAAGGACAGCTTCTATGGCTACACCTTC. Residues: CASRKDSFYGYTF.

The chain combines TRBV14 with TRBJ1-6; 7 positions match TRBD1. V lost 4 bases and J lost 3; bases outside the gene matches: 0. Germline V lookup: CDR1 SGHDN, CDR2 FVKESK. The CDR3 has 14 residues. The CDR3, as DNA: TGTGCCAGCAGCCGGGACAGCTATAATTCACCCCTCCACTTT. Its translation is CASSRDSYNSPLHF.

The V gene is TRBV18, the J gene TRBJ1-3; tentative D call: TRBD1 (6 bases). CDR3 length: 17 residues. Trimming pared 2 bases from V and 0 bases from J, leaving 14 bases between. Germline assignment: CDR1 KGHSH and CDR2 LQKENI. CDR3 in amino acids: CASSPIVQGPSGNTIYF. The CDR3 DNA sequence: TGTGCCAGCTCACCAATTGTTCAGGGGCCCTCTGGAAACACCATATATTTT.

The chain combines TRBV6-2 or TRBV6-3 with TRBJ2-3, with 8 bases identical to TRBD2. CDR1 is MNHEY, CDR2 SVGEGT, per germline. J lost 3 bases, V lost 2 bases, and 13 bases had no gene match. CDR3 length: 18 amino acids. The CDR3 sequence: CASSYPLGERGWTDTQYF. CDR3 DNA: TGTGCCAGCAGTTACCCACTAGGAGAGCGGGGGTGGACAGATACGCAGTATTTT.

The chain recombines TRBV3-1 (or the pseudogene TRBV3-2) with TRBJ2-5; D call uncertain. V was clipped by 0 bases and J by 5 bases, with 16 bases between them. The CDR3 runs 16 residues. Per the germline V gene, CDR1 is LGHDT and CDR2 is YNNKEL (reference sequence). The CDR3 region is CASSQDRRALAETQYF. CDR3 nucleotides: TGTGCCAGCAGCCAAGACCGGAGAGCCCTGGCGGAGACCCAGTACTTC.

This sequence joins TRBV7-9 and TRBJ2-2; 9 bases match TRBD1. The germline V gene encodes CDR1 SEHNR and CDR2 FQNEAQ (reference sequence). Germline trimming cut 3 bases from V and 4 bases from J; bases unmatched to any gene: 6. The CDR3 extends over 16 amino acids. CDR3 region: CASSLVGQGPTGELFF. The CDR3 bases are TGTGCCAGCAGCTTGGTGGGACAGGGCCCCACCGGGGAGCTGTTTTTT.

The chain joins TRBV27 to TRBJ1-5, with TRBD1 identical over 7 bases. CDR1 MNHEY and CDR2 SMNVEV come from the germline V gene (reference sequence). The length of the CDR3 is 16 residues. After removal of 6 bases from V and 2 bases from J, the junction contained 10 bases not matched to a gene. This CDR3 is CASRSTGVARNQPQHF. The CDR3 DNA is TGTGCCAGCAGGAGTACAGGGGTGGCCCGCAATCAGCCCCAGCATTTT.

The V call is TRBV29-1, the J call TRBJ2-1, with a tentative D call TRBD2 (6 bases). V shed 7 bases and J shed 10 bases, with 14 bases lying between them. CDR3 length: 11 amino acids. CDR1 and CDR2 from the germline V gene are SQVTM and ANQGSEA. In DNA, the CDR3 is TGCAGCGGACAAAGAGGAGGGGAGCAGTTCTTC. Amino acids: CSGQRGGEQFF.

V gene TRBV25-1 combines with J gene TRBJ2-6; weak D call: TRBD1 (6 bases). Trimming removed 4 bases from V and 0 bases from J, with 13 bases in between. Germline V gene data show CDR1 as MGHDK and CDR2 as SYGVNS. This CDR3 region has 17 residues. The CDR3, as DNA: TGTGCCAGCAGTGCCTCACGCAGGGGCTCTGGGGCCAACGTCCTGACTTTC. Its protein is CASSASRRGSGANVLTF.

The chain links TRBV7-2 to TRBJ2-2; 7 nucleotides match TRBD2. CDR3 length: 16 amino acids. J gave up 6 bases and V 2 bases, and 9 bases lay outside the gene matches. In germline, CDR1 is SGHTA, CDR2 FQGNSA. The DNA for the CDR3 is TGTGCCAGCAGCTTATGGATTGGGGGGGAGTCCGGGGAGCTGTTTTTT. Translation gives CASSLWIGGESGELFF.

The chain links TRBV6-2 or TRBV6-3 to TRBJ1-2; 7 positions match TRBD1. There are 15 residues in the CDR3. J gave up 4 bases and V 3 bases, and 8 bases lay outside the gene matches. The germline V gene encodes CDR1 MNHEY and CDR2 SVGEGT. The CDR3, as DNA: TGTGCCAGCAGTTATTACCCGGGACAGTCCTATGGCTACACCTTC. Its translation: CASSYYPGQSYGYTF.

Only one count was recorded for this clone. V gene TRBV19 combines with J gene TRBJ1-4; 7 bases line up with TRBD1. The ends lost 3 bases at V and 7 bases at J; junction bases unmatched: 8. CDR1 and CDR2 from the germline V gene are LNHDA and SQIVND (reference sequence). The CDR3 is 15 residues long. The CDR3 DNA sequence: TGTGCCAGTAGTATTGGAGGGGGCCGGGGTGAAAAACTGTTTTTT. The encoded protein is CASSIGGGRGEKLFF.

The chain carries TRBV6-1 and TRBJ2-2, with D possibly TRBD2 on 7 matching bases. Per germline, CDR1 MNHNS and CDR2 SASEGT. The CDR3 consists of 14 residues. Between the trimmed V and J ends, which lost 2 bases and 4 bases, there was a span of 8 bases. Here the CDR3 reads CASSERGGTGELFF. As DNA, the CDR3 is TGTGCCAGCAGTGAAAGGGGGGGCACCGGGGAGCTGTTTTTT.